The 5 T cell receptor beta chains listed next were all sequenced from one sample in a study of human T cells and chemical hapten exposure. Time point given: pre-sensitization, week 0. Treatment: therapeutic diphenylcyclopropenone sensitization with weekly scalp DPC. MiXCR, run by TCRdb on the RACE reads, gives a single entry per CDR3 protein. The table has roughly 100,000 distinct CDR3 sequences, around 9.6% seen once. Here the sequenced sample was whole blood, taken in connection with sensitization to the hapten diphenylcyclopropenone (DPC). Source of these receptors: a woman between 35 and 50 years old with alopecia areata. Some clones in this sample may be carry-over from other donors' samples.

In this sample, this clonotype turned up many times. The V and J genes are TRBV3-1 and TRBJ1-1, with D unresolved. Germline CDR1 and CDR2: LGHDT and YNNKEL (reference sequence). The CDR3 is made up of 15 amino acids. V shed 3 bases and J shed 4 bases, with 15 bases lying between them. The CDR3 coding sequence is TGTGCCAGCAGCCATGGCCCGGGCCGGAGCACTGAAGCTTTCTTT. The encoded protein is CASSHGPGRSTEAFF.

In its sample, this clonotype was seen many times. V usage is TRBV3-1 and J usage is TRBJ2-7, with TRBD2 matching 8 bases. The CDR3 consists of 13 residues. The V gene's germline CDR1 is LGHDT and CDR2 YNNKEL (reference sequence). V shed 4 bases, J shed 5 bases, and the junction held 4 bases outside the gene matches. The CDR3 here is CASSPSGGDEQYF. CDR3 sequence (DNA): TGTGCCAGCAGCCCAAGCGGGGGAGACGAGCAGTACTTC.

This sequence joins TRBV9 and TRBJ1-5; D call uncertain. CDR1 SGDLS and CDR2 YYNGEE come from the germline V gene. The CDR3 contains 13 residues. Trimming cost V 3 bases and J 5 bases, with 9 bases left between them. The chain's CDR3 is CASSARPYQPQHF. In DNA form, the CDR3 reads TGTGCCAGCAGCGCGCGGCCATATCAGCCCCAGCATTTT.

This clonotype was observed many times. V usage is TRBV20-1 and J usage is TRBJ2-7; D perhaps matches TRBD2 (6 bases). The germline V and J ends were trimmed by 2 bases and 2 bases, with 16 bases remaining between them. The CDR3 totals 15 residues. Germline values: CDR1 DFQATT, CDR2 SNEGSKA (reference sequence). The chain's CDR3 is CSARLTGLGTYEQYF. In nucleotides, the CDR3 is TGCAGTGCTAGACTCACGGGACTGGGGACCTACGAGCAGTACTTC.

This sequence joins TRBV5-1 and TRBJ1-2; D is undetermined. CDR1 is SGHRS and CDR2 is YFSETQ in the germline V gene. The CDR3 totals 13 residues. V was trimmed by 4 bases and J by 6 bases, leaving 13 bases between them. The CDR3 bases are TGCGCCAGCAGCGTAGGGAGCCGGCATGGCTACACCTTC. Protein sequence: CASSVGSRHGYTF.